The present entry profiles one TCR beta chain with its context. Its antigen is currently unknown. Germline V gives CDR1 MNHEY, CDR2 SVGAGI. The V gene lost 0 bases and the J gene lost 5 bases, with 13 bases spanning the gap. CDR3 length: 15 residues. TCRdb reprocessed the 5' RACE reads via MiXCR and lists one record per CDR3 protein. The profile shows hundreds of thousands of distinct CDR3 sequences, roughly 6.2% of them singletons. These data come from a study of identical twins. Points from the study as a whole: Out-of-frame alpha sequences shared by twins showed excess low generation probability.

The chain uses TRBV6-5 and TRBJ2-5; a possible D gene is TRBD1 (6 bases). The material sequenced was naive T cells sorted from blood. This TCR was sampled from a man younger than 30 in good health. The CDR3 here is CASSYSYRAGETQYF. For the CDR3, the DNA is TGTGCCAGCAGTTACTCGTACAGGGCAGGGGAGACCCAGTACTTC.